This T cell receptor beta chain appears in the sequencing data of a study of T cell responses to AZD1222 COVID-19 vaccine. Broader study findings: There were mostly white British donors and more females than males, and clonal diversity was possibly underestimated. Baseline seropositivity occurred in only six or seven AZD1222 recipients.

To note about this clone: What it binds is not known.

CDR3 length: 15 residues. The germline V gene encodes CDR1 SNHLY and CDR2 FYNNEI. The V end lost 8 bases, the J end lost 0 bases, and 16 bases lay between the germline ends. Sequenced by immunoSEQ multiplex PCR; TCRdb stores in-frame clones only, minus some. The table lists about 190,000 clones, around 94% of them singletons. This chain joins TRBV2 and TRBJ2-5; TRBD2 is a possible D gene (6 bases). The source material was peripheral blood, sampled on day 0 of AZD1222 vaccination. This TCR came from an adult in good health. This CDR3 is CASGKDRGDQETQYF. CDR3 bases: TGTGCCAGCGGCAAAGATCGCGGGGACCAAGAGACCCAGTACTTC.